Presented here are 10 T cell receptor beta chains from one specimen sequenced in a study of blood T cell repertoires in COVID-19. The data were produced by immunoSEQ multiplex PCR, yet TCRdb's version contains in-frame clones alone and is incomplete. Among about 200,000 clones, over 75% were seen once, and the ten largest hold 0.53%. What was sequenced was peripheral blood. Every receptor here comes from a man aged 50 to 60 with acute or convalescent COVID-19.

The chain combines TRBV7-8 with TRBJ2-3, with D possibly TRBD2 on 5 matching bases. V lost 4 bases and J 10 bases, leaving 18 bases between the germline ends. Germline-derived CDR1 and CDR2 are SGHVS and FQNEAQ. The CDR3 sequence is 14 residues long. CDR3 in amino acids: CASSSTPAPGAQYF. In DNA, the CDR3 is TGTGCCAGCAGCTCGACTCCCGCACCCGGGGCGCAGTATTTT.

V gene TRBV2 combines with J gene TRBJ2-3; 10 positions agree with TRBD1. Unmatched junction bases numbered 14, after V lost 7 bases and J lost 4 bases. There are 17 residues in the CDR3. Per the germline V gene, CDR1 is SNHLY and CDR2 is FYNNEI. In nucleotides, the CDR3 is TGTGCCAGCACTGGGAGGACAGGGGGTACCAAGGCAGATACGCAGTATTTT. Amino acids: CASTGRTGGTKADTQYF.

The V call is TRBV5-8, the J call TRBJ1-5; 8 bases are a match to TRBD1. Germline trimming cut 4 bases from V and 5 bases from J; bases unmatched to any gene: 5. The V gene's germline CDR1 is SGHTS and CDR2 YDEGEE. This CDR3 region has 14 residues. The CDR3 sequence is CASSGGQADQPQHF. CDR3 sequence (DNA): TGTGCCAGCAGCGGGGGACAGGCCGATCAGCCCCAGCATTTT.

This sequence joins TRBV6-2 or TRBV6-3 and TRBJ2-7; maybe TRBD1 (6 bases). V was clipped by 1 base and J by 0 bases, with 13 bases between them. Germline V gives CDR1 MNHEY, CDR2 SVGEGT. The CDR3 runs 16 residues. The CDR3, as DNA: TGTGCCAGCAGTTACTATTCGACAGGACACTCCTACGAGCAGTACGTC. Its protein product is CASSYYSTGHSYEQYV.

The chain carries TRBV3-1 (or the pseudogene TRBV3-2) and TRBJ2-6; 9 bases fit TRBD1. Per germline, CDR1 LGHDT and CDR2 YNNKEL (reference sequence). Trimming removed 4 bases from V and 0 bases from J; junction bases left unmatched: 4. This CDR3 spans 17 amino acids. CDR3 nucleotide sequence: TGTGCCAGCAGCCGAGGGACAGGGCCCTCTGGGGCCAACGTCCTGACTTTC. It specifies CASSRGTGPSGANVLTF.

The V call is TRBV7-9, the J call TRBJ2-3; D is undetermined. Between the trimmed V and J ends, which lost 11 bases and 0 bases, there was a span of 15 bases. Per germline, CDR1 SEHNR and CDR2 FQNEAQ (reference sequence). The CDR3 spans 14 residues. CDR3 nucleotide sequence: TGTGCCGCCATACTCCGAGATAGCACAGATACGCAGTATTTT. Amino acid sequence: CAAILRDSTDTQYF. Together with reference TRBV7-9 and TRBJ2-3, the CDR3 gives the full variable domain: DTGVSQNPRHKITKRGQNVTFRCDPISEHNRLYWYRQTLGQGPEFLTYFQNEAQLEKSRLLSDRFSAERPKGSFSTLEIQRTEQGDSAMYLCAAILRDSTDTQYFGPGTRLTVL.

The chain links TRBV19 to TRBJ2-1; D gene uncertain. This CDR3 region has 14 residues. Germline V CDR1 and CDR2: LNHDA, SQIVND (reference sequence). For the CDR3, the DNA is TGTGCTACTAAAGGAGTCCGGAGCAACAATGAGCAGTTCTTC. The encoded protein is CATKGVRSNNEQFF.

In nucleotides, the CDR3 is TGCGCCAGCAGCTACACCGACTCACCTAAAACAGATACGCAGTATTTT. Encoded protein: CASSYTDSPKTDTQYF. This rearrangement joins TRBV5-1 to TRBJ2-3; no clear D. Germline values: CDR1 SGHRS, CDR2 YFSETQ. The CDR3 totals 16 residues. V gave up 3 bases and J gave up 3 bases, with 17 bases separating them.

This chain uses TRBV5-1 with TRBJ1-5, with unresolved D. The CDR3 totals 15 residues. The ends were cut back, 0 bases at V and 2 bases at J, with 9 bases in the middle. Germline-derived CDR1 and CDR2 are SGHRS and YFSETQ. For the CDR3, the DNA is TGCGCCAGCAGCTTGGGAGGGTCGGGCAATCAGCCCCAGCATTTT. Translating gives CASSLGGSGNQPQHF. Combining the CDR3 with reference TRBV5-1 and TRBJ1-5 gives the whole variable domain KAGVTQTPRYLIKTRGQQVTLSCSPISGHRSVSWYQQTPGQGLQFLFEYFSETQRNKGNFPGRFSGRQFSNSRSEMNVSTLELGDSALYLCASSLGGSGNQPQHFGDGTRLSIL.

The table lists this clone with a count of one. The chain is built from TRBV28 and TRBJ2-5, with TRBD2 matching 10 bases. Unmatched junction bases numbered 22, after V lost 8 bases and J lost 13 bases. CDR1 is MDHEN, CDR2 SYDVKM, per germline. The CDR3 has 16 amino acids. Written as DNA, the CDR3 is TGTGCCAGCGGAGACGGGACCCCAGGGACTAGCGCCCCGAGGTACTTC. Translation: CASGDGTPGTSAPRYF.